The 30 T cell receptor beta chains given below trace back to one sample, sequenced in a study of tumor-infiltrating lymphocytes in primary liver carcinoma. TCR beta cDNA was made from roughly 450 ng total RNA with a constant-region primer. Researchers made the TCR beta libraries by running three nested multiplex PCR rounds with slightly modified ARM-PCR. TRBV1-TRBV30 forward primers and a C-beta reverse primer were used in the first two PCR rounds, which each ran for approximately 10 cycles. TCRdb re-derived calls from the multiplex PCR reads in MiXCR, one entry per CDR3 protein. This sample has approximately 37,000 distinct CDR3 sequences, with roughly 69% found just once. Between roughly 20 and 33 mg of unsorted bulk tissue served as the source from which RNA and DNA were co-extracted. Sequencing used liver tumor tissue from sampling region 4. Described subset: tumor region T4, right-lateral pole. These receptors originate from a man aged 35 to 55 with primary liver carcinoma and hepatitis B virus infection.

Note on this clonotype: Its ends do not fully match the called genes, so a read error is possible. The chain links TRBV6-1 to TRBJ1-1; D not certain. Germline CDR1 reads MNHNS; CDR2 reads SASEGT. CDR3 size: 13 residues. DNA for the CDR3: TGTGCCAACAGTGAAAACGACGAAACTGAAGCTCTCTTT. As protein: CANSENDETEALF.

This clonotype has a handful of counts. Since no conserved phenylalanine or tryptophan closes the CDR3, a read error is the likely cause. CDR3 in DNA: TGTGCCAGCAGTGAATATTCCCTCATAGATACGCAGTATCTT. Translation gives CASSEYSLIDTQYL. This chain joins TRBV25-1 and TRBJ2-3; D gene unclear. This CDR3 comprises 14 residues. Germline-derived CDR1 and CDR2 are MGHDK and SYGVNS. V lost 0 bases to trimming and J lost 5 bases, with 9 bases between them.

As regards this clonotype: A read error may produce the germline difference seen at one junction end. This chain uses TRBV5-1 with TRBJ2-1; 8 bases fit TRBD2. The CDR3 spans 14 residues. From germline, CDR1 is SGHRS and CDR2 YFSETQ. Here the CDR3 DNA reads TGCACCAGTAGCGCTGCGGGAGGTTACAATGAGCAGTTCTTC. Residues: CTSSAAGGYNEQFF.

A note on this clonotype: In this CDR3 the conserved last residue, phenylalanine or tryptophan, is missing, so a read error is likely. The limits of the CDR3 on the DNA are not certain, so only TCRdb's listed CDR3 is given. The chain is built from TRBV7-9 and TRBJ2-2; the table's D call TRBD2 went unverified against the DNA. The CDR3 spans 14 residues, counting both ends. Germline-derived CDR1 and CDR2 are SEHNR and FQNEAQ (reference sequence). The CDR3 is CACSLRGGTGELSL.

This sequence joins TRBV29-1 and TRBJ2-5; D gene ambiguous. The CDR3 spans 14 residues. From germline, CDR1 is SQVTM and CDR2 ANQGSEA. CDR3 coding DNA: TGCAGTGCTGAATTCCCAGCCGTCCAAGAGACCCAGTACTTC. Protein sequence: CSAEFPAVQETQYF.

In its sample, this clonotype was seen once. Possible read error: a much larger clone is one base away. This chain links TRBV7-9 with TRBJ2-7; D is uncertain. Germline V gene lookup returns CDR1 SEHNR and CDR2 FQNEAQ (reference sequence). The CDR3 is 13 residues long. The CDR3 sequence: CTSSYENSYEQYF. The CDR3 nucleotides are TGTACCAGCAGCTATGAGAACTCCTACGAGCAGTACTTC.

Comment on this clonotype: The conserved final phenylalanine or tryptophan is absent from the CDR3, which likely points to a read error. This chain links TRBV11-1 with TRBJ2-4; TRBD2 might be the D (5 bases). Germline CDR1 is SGHAT and CDR2 is FQDESV (reference sequence). This CDR3 is 17 amino acids long. CDR3 in DNA: TGTGCCAACAGCTTTCCCGCGACTATCGGGACCAAAAACATTCAGTACATC. Its translation is CANSFPATIGTKNIQYI.

Regarding this clonotype: A read error may account for a junction end that differs from germline. DNA of the CDR3: TGCGCTAGCAGCTTGGTAAGGGGCGCTAATGAAAAACTGTTTTTT. Translation gives CASSLVRGANEKLFF. This chain joins TRBV5-1 and TRBJ1-4; a possible D gene is TRBD1 (5 bases). Germline V CDR1 and CDR2: SGHRS, YFSETQ. The CDR3 totals 15 residues.

In regard to this clonotype: An end of the junction does not agree with germline; a read error may underlie this. The CDR3 DNA follows: TGCAGCGTCTCTCTGGGGAGGGCTGAAGCTCTCTTT. This translates into CSVSLGRAEALF. This chain joins TRBV29-1 and TRBJ1-1, with no clear D. Germline V gene data show CDR1 as SQVTM and CDR2 as ANQGSEA. The CDR3 extends over 12 amino acids. Looking up the rest from reference TRBV29-1 and TRBJ1-1 gives the full variable domain: SAVISQKPSRDICQRGTSLTIQCQVDSQVTMMFWYRQQPGQSLTLIATANQGSEATYESGFVIDKFPISRPNLTFSTLTVSNMSPEDSSIYLCSVSLGRAEALFGQGTRLTVV.

This chain connects TRBV11-2 to TRBJ2-7; D is perhaps TRBD1 or TRBD2 (5 bases each). With 2 bases removed from V and 8 bases from J, the gap between germline ends came to 19 bases. The germline gives CDR1 SGHAT, CDR2 FQNNGV. The CDR3 runs to 15 residues. CDR3 amino acids: CASSLRWTRENKQYF. Here the CDR3 DNA reads TGTGCCAGCAGCTTACGATGGACAAGGGAGAACAAGCAGTACTTC.

A remark on this clonotype: At one boundary the junction diverges from the germline segment, which might be a read error. CDR3 sequence: CARREDRAAHNLTSKWTQHF. In nucleotides, the CDR3 is TGTGCCCGCAGAGAAGACAGGGCCGCCCATAACCTCACCTCCAAGTGGACCCAGCATTTT. The chain employs TRBV28 and TRBJ1-5, with 7 bases matching TRBD1. The CDR3 covers 20 residues. Germline lookup yields CDR1 MDHEN and CDR2 SYDVKM.

The chain couples TRBV4-2 to TRBJ2-3; tentatively, D is TRBD2 (5 bases). V lost 1 base to trimming and J lost 4 bases, with 18 bases between them. Germline assignment: CDR1 LGHNA and CDR2 YNFKEQ. The CDR3 extends over 17 amino acids. This CDR3 reads CASSQGSSGFNADTQYF. CDR3 DNA: TGTGCCAGCAGCCAAGGAAGCAGCGGCTTTAACGCAGATACGCAGTATTTT.

In the case of this clonotype: The junction shows a germline mismatch at one end, possibly a read error. The chain recombines TRBV28 with TRBJ2-3, with TRBD2 identical over 10 bases. CDR3 size: 17 residues. CDR1 and CDR2 (germline): MDHEN, SYDVKM. As DNA, the CDR3 is TGTCCCAGCAGCACTCTCACACCGGGACTAGCGACAGATATGCAGTATTTT. The encoded protein is CPSSTLTPGLATDMQYF.

This clonotype was counted at least ten times. A much bigger clone sits one base away, suggesting this may be a read error. This rearrangement joins TRBV25-1 to TRBJ2-7; unclear D gene. V lost 5 bases, J lost 3 bases, and 8 bases lay in between. Germline V lookup: CDR1 MGHDK, CDR2 SYGVNS. This CDR3 contains 12 residues. The CDR3 here is CASSPQDYEQYF. CDR3 DNA sequence: TGTGCCAGCAGTCCCCAGGACTACGAGCAGTACTTC.

Concerning this clonotype itself: Sequence at one end of the junction differs from germline and may be a read error. The rearrangement links TRBV11-2 to TRBJ2-6; 8 bases are a match to TRBD1. The CDR3 loop spans 21 amino acids. Germline loops: CDR1 SGHAT, CDR2 FQNNGV. This CDR3 reads CAGSMGGDRGISLSGANVLTF. The CDR3 DNA reads as TGTGCCGGCAGCATGGGGGGTGACAGGGGCATTTCCCTCTCTGGGGCCAACGTCCTGACCTTC.

The sample holds a few counts of this clonotype. Without the conserved terminal phenylalanine or tryptophan, this CDR3 likely stems from a read error. The chain has TRBV29-1 and TRBJ2-2; TRBD1 or TRBD2 may be the D gene (5 bases each). Germline V gene sequence: CDR1 SQVTM, CDR2 ANQGSEA. The CDR3 is made up of 12 amino acids. Trimming shortened V by 6 bases and J by 7 bases, and 12 bases separated the two germline ends. The chain's CDR3 is CSVPEGSGELFC. The DNA of the CDR3 is TGCAGCGTGCCCGAGGGGAGCGGGGAGCTGTTTTGT.

On this clonotype: One junction end does not reproduce the germline sequence, and a read error may be involved. J is TRBJ2-1 and V is TRBV29-1, with no clear D. The CDR3 spans 13 residues. The germline gives CDR1 SQVTM, CDR2 ANQGSEA. The CDR3 coding sequence is TGCAACGTTCAGGTATCGTCCGGGCGTGAGCAGTTCTTC. It translates to CNVQVSSGREQFF.

In regard to this clonotype: Relative to the germline gene, one junction end is altered; a read error may explain this. The chain carries TRBV29-1 and TRBJ2-3, with D unresolved. CDR1 and CDR2 (germline): SQVTM, ANQGSEA. The CDR3 length is 13 residues. The CDR3 region has the DNA TGCTCACATGAGCGATCAGGCACAGATACGCGGTATTTT. This encodes CSHERSGTDTRYF.

Regarding this clonotype: The conserved phenylalanine or tryptophan is not found at the CDR3 terminus, so this likely reflects a read error. It is unclear where the CDR3 begins or ends on the DNA, so no DNA is shown, and the CDR3 is as TCRdb lists it. The V call is TRBV7-9, the J call TRBJ2-7; whether TRBD1, the table's D call, matches the DNA was not checked. The CDR3 extends over 11 residues, inclusive of both ends. Germline V gene data show CDR1 as SEHNR and CDR2 as FQNEAQ (reference sequence). CDR3 amino acids: CASSRRQDHYL.

With respect to this clonotype: A junction end diverges from the germline sequence, so it may reflect a read error. This rearrangement joins TRBV11-2 to TRBJ2-7; a weak D match, TRBD2 (6 bases). CDR3 length: 13 residues. Per germline, CDR1 SGHAT and CDR2 FQNNGV. CDR3 sequence reads: CTSNGSGWDEQYF. In nucleotides, the CDR3 is TGTACCAGCAACGGAAGCGGGTGGGACGAGCAGTACTTC.

Concerning this clonotype itself: It is likely a read error, because the conserved phenylalanine at the end of the CDR3 is missing. This chain links TRBV5-1 with TRBJ2-7; D perhaps matches TRBD1 (5 bases). The V end was cut by 4 bases, the J end by 5 bases, with 22 bases between. The CDR3 spans 16 residues. Germline CDR1 is SGHRS and CDR2 is YFSETQ. CDR3 DNA: TGCGCCAGCAGCCTTAACTCAGGGTCTGTCTTGCACGAGCAGTACATC. Encoded protein: CASSLNSGSVLHEQYI.

This clonotype was seen repeatedly, ten times or more. This chain uses TRBV10-3 with TRBJ1-5; TRBD1 matches 10 bases. Losses at the gene ends were 10 bases for V and 2 bases for J; bases not matched to a gene: 20. The germline V gene encodes CDR1 ENHRY and CDR2 SYGVKD. This CDR3 has 19 amino acids. Here the CDR3 DNA reads TGTGCCACCCACGACCCGGGACAGGGGCTGAGGTCCGGCAATCAGCCCCAGCATTTT. Translating it yields CATHDPGQGLRSGNQPQHF.

As regards this clonotype: One end of the junction fails to match germline, which may point to a read error. The V call is TRBV5-4, the J call TRBJ2-1; no clear D. CDR1 is SGHNT, CDR2 YYREEE, per germline (reference sequence). The CDR3 is made up of 13 amino acids. The CDR3 protein is CARSFPSYNEQFF. CDR3 sequence (DNA): TGTGCCAGGAGCTTCCCCTCCTACAATGAGCAATTCTTC. The whole variable domain, filled in from reference TRBV5-4 and TRBJ2-1, reads ETGVTQSPTHLIKTRGQQVTLRCSSQSGHNTVSWYQQALGQGPQFIFQYYREEENGRGNFPPRFSGLQFPNYSSELNVNALELDDSALYLCARSFPSYNEQFFGPGTRLTVL.

On this clonotype itself: The germline gene is not matched at one end of the junction; a read error may be the cause. J is TRBJ2-7 and V is TRBV5-5, with unresolved D. This CDR3 has 13 residues. Germline V gene lookup returns CDR1 SGHKS and CDR2 YYEKEE (reference sequence). The CDR3 loop is CVSNFGRPYEQYF. CDR3 in DNA: TGTGTCAGCAACTTTGGACGGCCCTACGAGCAGTACTTC.

A note on this clonotype: Relative to the germline gene, one junction end is altered; a read error may explain this. The chain carries TRBV7-8 and TRBJ2-1, with D possibly matching TRBD1 (5 bases). This CDR3 is 15 amino acids long. CDR1 is SGHVS, CDR2 FQNEAQ, per germline. The CDR3 sequence: CASSLGIGAYNEQSF. The CDR3 region has the DNA TGTGCCAGCAGCTTAGGGATAGGGGCCTACAATGAGCAGTCCTTC.

As concerns this clonotype: Because the CDR3 is missing its conserved closing phenylalanine or tryptophan, this is likely a read error. The chain couples TRBV6-2 or TRBV6-3 to TRBJ1-1, with D maybe TRBD1 (5 bases). The CDR3 loop spans 11 amino acids. Germline values: CDR1 MNHEY, CDR2 SVGEGT. CDR3 sequence (DNA): TGTGTAAGCAGTTCGGCAGGGCCGGCTTTCATT. This sequence encodes CVSSSAGPAFI.

In the case of this clonotype: Likely a read error: the CDR3 ends without its conserved phenylalanine or tryptophan. This chain uses TRBV6-2 or TRBV6-3 with TRBJ2-7; TRBD1 aligns across 9 bases. The germline CDR1 and CDR2 sequences are MNHEY and SVGEGT. The CDR3 runs to 14 residues. In DNA form, the CDR3 reads TGTACCAGCAGCCTCCGGGACAGGGTCCACGAGCAGTACCTC. Protein product: CTSSLRDRVHEQYL.

Comment on this clonotype: The junction and the germline gene differ at one end; a read error may be behind it. The chain is built from TRBV2 and TRBJ2-3; 12 positions match TRBD2. The CDR3 length is 17 residues. The germline gives CDR1 SNHLY, CDR2 FYNNEI. For the CDR3, the DNA is TGTGTCAGCAGTCGGACTAGCGGGGCCCAACTGGGAAATATACAGTATTTT. Translation: CVSSRTSGAQLGNIQYF.

Remarks on this clonotype: The junction and the germline gene differ at one end; a read error may be behind it. The genes are TRBV7-8 and TRBJ2-5; no reliable D call. CDR1 and CDR2 (germline): SGHVS, FQNEAQ. CDR3 length equals 11 residues. The CDR3 loop reads CTSSLGETQYF. The CDR3 DNA sequence: TGTACCAGCAGCCTCGGGGAGACCCAGTACTTC.

On this clonotype itself: A read error may account for a junction end that differs from germline. The rearrangement links TRBV7-8 to TRBJ2-7, with D unclear. CDR3 length: 13 residues. The germline gives CDR1 SGHVS, CDR2 FQNEAQ. The CDR3 here is CASSFTFAYEQYF. The CDR3 DNA reads as TGTGCCAGCAGCTTTACTTTCGCCTACGAGCAGTACTTT.